These T cell receptor beta chains were read from a single sample in a study of blood T cell repertoires in COVID-19. Profiling relied on immunoSEQ multiplex PCR, and the TCRdb table lists in-frame clones only, not all of them. Of about 66,000 clones listed, around 82% were seen once; the top ten hold 5% to 7.5%. The sequenced sample consisted of peripheral blood. These receptor sequences come from a man aged 55-75 years with acute or convalescent COVID-19. CDR3s include the opening cysteine and the closing phenylalanine or tryptophan. Fields, in order: D gene, J gene, CDR3 length, V gene, clone size, CDR3 protein, CDR3 DNA. D genes are given only for firm matches. For some rows the clone size is stated as once, few or many, or as a class when expanded; others skip it.

TRBD2,TRBJ2-2,13,TRBV9,once,CASSYGTSGLLFF,TGTGCCAGCAGCTACGGGACTAGCGGGCTGCTGTTTTTT
.,TRBJ1-1,13,TRBV10-2,.,CASSGGEDTEAFF,TGCGCCAGCAGTGGGGGGGAGGACACTGAAGCTTTCTTT
.,TRBJ1-4,13,TRBV5-5,.,CASSLSVVEKLFF,TGTGCCAGCAGCTTGAGCGTTGTTGAAAAACTGTTTTTT
.,TRBJ2-3,12,TRBV10-2,.,CASRAGSDTQYF,TGCGCCAGCAGGGCAGGGTCTGATACGCAGTATTTT
TRBD1,TRBJ1-6,15,TRBV6-5,.,CASSRGQGAYSPLHF,TGTGCCAGCTCCCGGGGACAGGGGGCGTATTCACCCCTCCACTTT
TRBD1,TRBJ2-5,14,TRBV5-4,.,CASSSRDSQETQYF,TGTGCCAGCAGCTCAAGGGACAGCCAAGAGACCCAGTACTTC
TRBD2,TRBJ2-4,13,TRBV14,.,CASSLAGANIQYF,TGTGCCAGCAGCCTAGCGGGGGCAAACATTCAGTACTTC
TRBD1,TRBJ1-2,17,TRBV19,.,CASSIGTGRTSNYGYTF,TGTGCCAGTAGTATCGGGACAGGGCGTACGAGCAACTATGGCTACACCTTC
.,TRBJ1-2,14,TRBV6-5,.,CASSYSEGLAGYTF,TGTGCCAGCAGTTACTCGGAAGGTCTAGCCGGCTACACCTTC
.,TRBJ1-6,18,TRBV19,.,CASSIRAPGEGHNSPLHF,TGTGCCAGTAGTATAAGGGCCCCCGGGGAAGGGCATAATTCACCCCTCCACTTT
TRBD1,TRBJ1-4,16,TRBV5-1,.,CASSAGTGDYYEKLFF,TGCGCCAGCAGCGCCGGGACAGGAGATTATTACGAAAAACTGTTTTTT
TRBD2,TRBJ2-4,17,TRBV7-9,.,CASSPFSVGGAKNIQYF,TGTGCCAGCAGCCCGTTTAGTGTCGGGGGGGCCAAAAACATTCAGTACTTC
.,TRBJ1-1,17,TRBV4-1,.,CASTDTDLTWINTEAFF,TGCGCCAGCACCGACACAGACCTTACCTGGATCAACACTGAAGCTTTCTTT
.,TRBJ1-3,14,TRBV10-3,.,CAMGDAAAGNTIYF,TGTGCCATGGGAGACGCCGCCGCTGGAAACACCATATATTTT
TRBD1,TRBJ1-2,15,TRBV6-5,.,CASRKRTGSDYGYTF,TGTGCCAGCAGAAAGCGGACAGGGTCCGACTATGGCTACACCTTC
TRBD2,TRBJ2-1,14,TRBV10-3,once,CAIKWGGLSNEQFF,TGTGCCATCAAGTGGGGGGGATTATCAAATGAGCAGTTCTTC
TRBD1,TRBJ1-6,19,TRBV7-2,.,CASSPARTGRSSYNSPLHF,TGTGCCAGCAGCCCTGCGAGGACAGGACGGAGCTCCTATAATTCACCCCTCCACTTT
.,TRBJ2-2,14,TRBV3-1/TRBV3-2,.,CASSLQEDPGELFF,TGTGCCAGCAGTTTACAGGAAGACCCCGGGGAGCTGTTTTTT
.,TRBJ2-3,14,TRBV6-5,.,CASSYAGVLGTQYF,TGTGCCAGCAGTTACGCAGGGGTCTTGGGTACGCAGTATTTT
TRBD1,TRBJ2-5,15,TRBV4-1,.,CASSQDRWGRETQYF,TGCGCCAGCAGTCAGGACAGGTGGGGAAGAGAGACCCAGTACTTC
.,TRBJ1-5,13,TRBV30,once,CAWNLEGGQPQHF,TGTGCCTGGAATCTGGAGGGAGGCCAGCCCCAGCATTTT
.,TRBJ1-1,14,TRBV5-1,once,CASSTQKNGQEAFF,TGCGCCAGCAGCACCCAGAAAAACGGACAGGAAGCTTTCTTT
TRBD2,TRBJ2-5,17,TRBV5-1,.,CASSPSGTSGGRETQYF,TGCGCCAGCAGCCCGTCCGGGACTAGCGGGGGTAGGGAGACCCAGTACTTC
.,TRBJ2-5,13,TRBV2,.,CASHRVTQETQYF,TGTGCCTCACACCGGGTCACACAAGAGACCCAGTACTTC
TRBD1,TRBJ1-6,14,TRBV5-1,.,CASSFGTGSSPLHF,TGCGCCAGCAGCTTCGGGACAGGGAGTTCACCCCTCCACTTT
.,TRBJ1-2,14,TRBV6-5,once,CASNQQGGEYGYTF,TGTGCCAGCAATCAACAGGGTGGGGAATATGGCTACACCTTC
.,TRBJ1-6,14,TRBV2,.,CASSERGSDSPLHF,TGTGCCAGCAGTGAACGGGGATCGGATTCACCCCTCCACTTT
.,TRBJ1-3,14,TRBV5-8,once,CASSRRDSGNTIYF,TGTGCCAGCAGCCGACGGGACTCTGGAAACACCATATATTTT
TRBD2,TRBJ2-3,17,TRBV24-1,.,CATSDSSGGASTDTQYF,TGTGCCACCAGTGACTCTAGCGGGGGAGCTAGCACAGATACGCAGTATTTT
.,TRBJ1-4,15,TRBV15,.,CATSRDLQFNEKLFF,TGTGCCACCAGCAGAGATCTACAGTTTAATGAAAAACTGTTTTTT
.,TRBJ2-1,15,TRBV6-4,.,CASSNPIPPSDEQFF,TGTGCCAGCAGTAACCCGATACCCCCGTCGGATGAGCAGTTCTTC
.,TRBJ1-2,13,TRBV5-4,.,CASSLQGNYGYTF,TGTGCCAGCAGCTTGCAGGGAAACTATGGCTACACCTTC
.,TRBJ1-2,13,TRBV19,.,CATHQGFDYGYTF,TGTGCCACCCACCAGGGGTTCGACTATGGCTACACCTTC
TRBD2,TRBJ2-3,17,TRBV11-2,few,CASSRSVLAGVKDTQYF,TGTGCCAGCAGCCGCTCCGTACTAGCGGGGGTCAAAGATACGCAGTATTTT
.,TRBJ2-2,14,TRBV6-4,.,CASSDIANTGELFF,TGTGCCAGCAGTGATATAGCGAACACCGGGGAGCTGTTTTTT
.,TRBJ1-2,13,TRBV5-5,.,CASSLQENYGYTF,TGTGCCAGCAGCCTACAGGAAAACTATGGCTACACCTTC
.,TRBJ1-4,14,TRBV5-6,.,CASSLNRRNEKLFF,TGTGCCAGCAGCTTGAACCGCCGGAATGAAAAACTGTTTTTT
.,TRBJ1-4,14,TRBV6-5,few,CASSFRDANEKLFF,TGTGCCAGCAGTTTCAGGGATGCTAATGAAAAACTGTTTTTT
TRBD1,TRBJ1-1,14,TRBV5-1,.,CASSPGTGWTEAFF,TGCGCCAGCAGCCCCGGGACAGGGTGGACTGAAGCTTTCTTT
TRBD2,TRBJ2-5,16,TRBV5-1,.,CASSLGLAGGQETQYF,TGCGCCAGCAGCTTGGGATTAGCGGGGGGGCAAGAGACCCAGTACTTC
.,TRBJ2-2,15,TRBV11-2,.,CASSPGTTNTGELFF,TGTGCCAGCAGCCCTGGGACAACGAACACCGGGGAGCTGTTTTTT
.,TRBJ1-6,15,TRBV11-3,.,CASSPPLGRNSPLHF,TGTGCCAGCAGCCCCCCTCTAGGGAGAAATTCACCCCTCCACTTT
TRBD1,TRBJ2-3,15,TRBV18,.,CASSPAQGATDTQYF,TGTGCCAGCTCACCAGCACAGGGGGCTACAGATACGCAGTATTTT
.,TRBJ1-5,14,TRBV5-1,once,CASSPTGPNQPQHF,TGCGCCAGCAGCCCGACAGGTCCAAATCAGCCCCAGCATTTT
.,TRBJ1-1,15,TRBV3-1/TRBV3-2,.,CASSQSGQEHPEAFF,TGTGCCAGCAGCCAGAGCGGGCAGGAACACCCTGAAGCTTTCTTT
TRBD1,TRBJ1-3,16,TRBV7-6,.,CASSQGRTGFGNTIYF,TGTGCCAGCAGCCAGGGGAGGACAGGGTTCGGAAACACCATATATTTT
.,TRBJ1-1,16,TRBV6-6,once,CASSYVGTRQRTEAFF,TGTGCCAGCAGTTACGTTGGGACACGGCAGCGCACTGAAGCTTTCTTT
TRBD1,TRBJ1-1,19,TRBV10-3,.,CAISESIFYRGRVNTEAFF,TGTGCCATCAGTGAGTCGATTTTTTACAGGGGGCGGGTGAACACTGAAGCTTTCTTT
.,TRBJ1-4,15,TRBV18,.,CASSRARQGREKLFF,TGTGCCAGCTCACGGGCTAGGCAGGGTCGTGAAAAACTGTTTTTT
.,TRBJ2-7,13,TRBV18,few,CASSETDSNEQYF,TGTGCCAGCTCTGAGACGGACTCGAACGAGCAGTACTTC
.,TRBJ2-5,13,TRBV6-5,.,CASSYPGLGTQYF,TGTGCCAGCAGTTACCCGGGTCTCGGGACCCAGTACTTC
TRBD1,TRBJ1-2,16,TRBV5-4,.,CASSSPDRGSDYGYTF,TGTGCCAGCAGCTCACCCGACAGGGGGTCCGACTATGGCTACACCTTC
.,TRBJ2-5,15,TRBV4-1,.,CASSQDRWQQETQYF,TGCGCCAGCAGCCAAGATCGCTGGCAGCAAGAGACCCAGTACTTC
TRBD2,TRBJ2-1,15,TRBV4-1,.,CASSQDRLAGGAWIF,TGCGCCAGCAGCCAAGATCGGCTAGCGGGGGGGGCTTGGATCTTC